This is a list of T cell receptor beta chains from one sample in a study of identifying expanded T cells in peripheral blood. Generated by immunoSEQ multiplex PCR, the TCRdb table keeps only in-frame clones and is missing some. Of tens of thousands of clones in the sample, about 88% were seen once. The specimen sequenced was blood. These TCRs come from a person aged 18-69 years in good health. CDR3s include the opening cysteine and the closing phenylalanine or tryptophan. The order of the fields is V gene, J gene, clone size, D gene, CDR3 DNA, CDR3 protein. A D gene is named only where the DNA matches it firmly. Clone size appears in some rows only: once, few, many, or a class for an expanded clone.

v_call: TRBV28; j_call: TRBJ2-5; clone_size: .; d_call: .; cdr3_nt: TGTGCCAGCAGTCTCGCCCGTGAGACCCAGTACTTC; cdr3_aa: CASSLARETQYF
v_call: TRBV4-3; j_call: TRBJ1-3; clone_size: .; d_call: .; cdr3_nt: TGCGCCAGCAGCCAAGAAGGAAGCTCTGGAAACACCATATATTTT; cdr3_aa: CASSQEGSSGNTIYF
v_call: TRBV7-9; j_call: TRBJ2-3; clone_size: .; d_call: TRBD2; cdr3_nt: TGTGCCAGCAGCTTGACTAGCGGGGGGGCCCGACAGTATTTT; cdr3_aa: CASSLTSGGARQYF
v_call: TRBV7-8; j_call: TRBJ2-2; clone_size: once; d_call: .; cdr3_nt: TGTGCCAGCAGCTTACCTGAACCCGTGAACACCGGGGAGCTGTTTTTT; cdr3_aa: CASSLPEPVNTGELFF
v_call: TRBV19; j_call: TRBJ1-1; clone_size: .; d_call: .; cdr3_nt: TGTGCCAGTAGTAAACCTAAGACAGCAATGAACACTGAAGCTTTCTTT; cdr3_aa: CASSKPKTAMNTEAFF
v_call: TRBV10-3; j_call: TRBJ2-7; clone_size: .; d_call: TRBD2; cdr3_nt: TGTGCCATCAGTGATTATCGACTTTCCGGGACTAGCGGATCCTACGAGCAGTACTTC; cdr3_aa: CAISDYRLSGTSGSYEQYF
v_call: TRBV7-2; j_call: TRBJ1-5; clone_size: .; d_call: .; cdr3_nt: TGTGCCAGCAGCTTAGGGCCTGATCAGCCCCAGCATTTT; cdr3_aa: CASSLGPDQPQHF
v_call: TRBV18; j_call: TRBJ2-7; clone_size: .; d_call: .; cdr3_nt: TGTGCCAGCTCACCACCGCTGACCTACGAGCAGTACTTC; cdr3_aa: CASSPPLTYEQYF
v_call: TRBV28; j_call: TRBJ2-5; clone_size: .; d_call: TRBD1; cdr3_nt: TGTGCCAGCAGTTCTAGCCCGACAGGGGCTATACAAGAGACCCAGTACTTC; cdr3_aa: CASSSSPTGAIQETQYF
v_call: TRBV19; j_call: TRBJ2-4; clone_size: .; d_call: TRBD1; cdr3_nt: TGTGCCAGTAGTTTGCACGGACAGGCGAGCATTCAGTACTTC; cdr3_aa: CASSLHGQASIQYF
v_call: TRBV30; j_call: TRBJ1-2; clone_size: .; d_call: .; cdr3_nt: TGTGCCTGGAGTGTACTGGGTATAGCCTGGGGAGGCTACACCTTC; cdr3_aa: CAWSVLGIAWGGYTF
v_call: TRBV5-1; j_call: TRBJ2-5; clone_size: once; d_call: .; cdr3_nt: TGCGCCAGCAGCACTAAAGAGACCCAGTACTTC; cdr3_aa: CASSTKETQYF
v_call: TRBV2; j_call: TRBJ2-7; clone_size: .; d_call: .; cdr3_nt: TGTGCCAGCAGTATAGGACACTCCTACGAGCAGTACTTC; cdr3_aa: CASSIGHSYEQYF
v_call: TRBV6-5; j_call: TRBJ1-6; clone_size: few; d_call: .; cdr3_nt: TGTGCCAGCAGTTACTCCCAAATCTATAATTCACCCCTCCACTTT; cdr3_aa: CASSYSQIYNSPLHF
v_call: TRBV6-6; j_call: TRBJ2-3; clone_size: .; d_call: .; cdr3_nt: TGTGCCAGCAGTTTCCAGGGGATTAGCACAGATACGCAGTATTTT; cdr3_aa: CASSFQGISTDTQYF
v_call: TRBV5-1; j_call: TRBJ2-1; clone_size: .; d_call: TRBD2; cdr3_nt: TGCGCCAGCAGCTTGGTAGCGGGGGGGCCCAATGAGCAGTTCTTC; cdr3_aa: CASSLVAGGPNEQFF
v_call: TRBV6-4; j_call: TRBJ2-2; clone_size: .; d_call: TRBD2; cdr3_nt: TGTGCCAGCAGTGTCTCAGCGGGGTTCACCGGGGAGCTGTTTTTT; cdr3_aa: CASSVSAGFTGELFF
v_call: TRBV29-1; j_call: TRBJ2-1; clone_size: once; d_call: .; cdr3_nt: TGCAGCGTTGAGATACTCGCCGCTCAGGGATACAATGAGCAGTTCTTC; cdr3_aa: CSVEILAAQGYNEQFF
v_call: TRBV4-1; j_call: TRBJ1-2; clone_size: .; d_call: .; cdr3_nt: TGCGCCAGCAGCCCCACGCCGGTGGGCCGTAACTATGGCTACACCTTC; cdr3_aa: CASSPTPVGRNYGYTF
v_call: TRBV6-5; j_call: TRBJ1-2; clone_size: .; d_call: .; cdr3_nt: TGTGCCACCCGGGTTGTCAGGGGTCTGAGCTATGGCTACACCTTC; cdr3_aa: CATRVVRGLSYGYTF
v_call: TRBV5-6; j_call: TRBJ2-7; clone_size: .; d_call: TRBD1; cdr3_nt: TGTGCCAGCAGCCTTGGGACAGGGGCCTACGAGCAGTACTTC; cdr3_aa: CASSLGTGAYEQYF
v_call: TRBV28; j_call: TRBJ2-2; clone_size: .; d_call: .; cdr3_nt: TGTGCCAGCAGTTTGGAGGCCCGGGAGCTGTTTTTT; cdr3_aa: CASSLEARELFF
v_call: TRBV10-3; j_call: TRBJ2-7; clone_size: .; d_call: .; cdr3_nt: TGTGCCATCAGCGAAACAGGGAGGGACTACGAGCAGTACTTC; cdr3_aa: CAISETGRDYEQYF
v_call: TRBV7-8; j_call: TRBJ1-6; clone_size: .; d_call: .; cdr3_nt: TGTGCCAGCAGCCAGATCCGGGACCTCTATAATTCACCCCTCCACTTT; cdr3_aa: CASSQIRDLYNSPLHF
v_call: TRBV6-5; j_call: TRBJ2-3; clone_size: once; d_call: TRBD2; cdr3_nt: TGTGCCAGCAGTTACTCGAAGCGGGGGGCTGTAGATACGCAGTATTTT; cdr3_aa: CASSYSKRGAVDTQYF
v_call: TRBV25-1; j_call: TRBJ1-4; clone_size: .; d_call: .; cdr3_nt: TGTGCCAGCAGTGAAAGATGGGGTTCGGTGGGGAATGAAAAACTGTTTTTT; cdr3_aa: CASSERWGSVGNEKLFF
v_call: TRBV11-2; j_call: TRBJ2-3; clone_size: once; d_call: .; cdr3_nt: TGTGCCAGCAGCGTCCAGCGTACGCAGTATTTT; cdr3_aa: CASSVQRTQYF
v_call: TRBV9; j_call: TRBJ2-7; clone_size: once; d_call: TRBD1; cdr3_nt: TGTGCCAGCAGCCCAGGGGGGACAGGATACTCCTACGAGCAGTACTTC; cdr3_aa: CASSPGGTGYSYEQYF
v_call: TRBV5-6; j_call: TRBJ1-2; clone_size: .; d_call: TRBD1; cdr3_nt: TGTGCCAGCAACCCCTTCGGACAGGCCAACTATGGCTACACCTTC; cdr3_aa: CASNPFGQANYGYTF
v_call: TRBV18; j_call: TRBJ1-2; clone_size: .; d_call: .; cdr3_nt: TGTGCCAGCTCACCACCCAATTCGGGGGGCTATGGCTACACCTTC; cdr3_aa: CASSPPNSGGYGYTF
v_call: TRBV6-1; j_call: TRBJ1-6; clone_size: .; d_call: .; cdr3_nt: TGTGCCAGCAGTCAGGTGAATAATTCACCCCTCCACTTT; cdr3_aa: CASSQVNNSPLHF
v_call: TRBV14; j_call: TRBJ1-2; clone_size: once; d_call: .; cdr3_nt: TGTGCCAGCAGCCAAAACAGTTACTATGGCTACACCTTC; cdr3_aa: CASSQNSYYGYTF
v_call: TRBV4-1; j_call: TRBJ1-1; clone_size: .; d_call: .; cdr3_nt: TGCGCCAGCAGCCAAGACGGGAAGTGGCGGAACACTGAAGCTTTCTTT; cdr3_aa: CASSQDGKWRNTEAFF
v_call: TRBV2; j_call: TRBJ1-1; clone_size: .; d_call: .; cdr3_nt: TGTGCCAGCAGTGACGTTTTTCGGGGGTCATCTGAAGCTTTCTTT; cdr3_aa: CASSDVFRGSSEAFF
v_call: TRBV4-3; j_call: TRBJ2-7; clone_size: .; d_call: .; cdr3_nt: TGCGCCAGCAGCCAAGAGGCGCTAAACTACGAGCAGTACTTC; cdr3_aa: CASSQEALNYEQYF
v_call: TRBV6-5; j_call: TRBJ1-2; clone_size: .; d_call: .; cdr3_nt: TGTGCCAGCAGTTTAACAAGGACAGCCTCTTGGTATGGCTACACCTTC; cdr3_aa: CASSLTRTASWYGYTF
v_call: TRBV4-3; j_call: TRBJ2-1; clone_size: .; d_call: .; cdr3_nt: TGCGCCAGCAGCTTGTCCGAAGGAGTGATGTTTGATGAGCAGTTCTTC; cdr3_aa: CASSLSEGVMFDEQFF
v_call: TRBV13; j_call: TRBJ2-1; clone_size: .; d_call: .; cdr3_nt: TGTGCCAGCAGCTTAGGGGGCAACTCCTACAATGAGCAGTTCTTC; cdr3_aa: CASSLGGNSYNEQFF
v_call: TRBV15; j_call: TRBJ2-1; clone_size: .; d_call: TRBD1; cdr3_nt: TGTGCCACCAGCAGATCACCCCTTCGGGGACAGGATTACAATGAGCAGTTCTTC; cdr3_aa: CATSRSPLRGQDYNEQFF
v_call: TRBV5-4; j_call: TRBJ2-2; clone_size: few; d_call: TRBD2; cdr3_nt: TGTGCCAGCAGCTTGGGGCTAGCGGGGGCCAAGAACACCGGGGAGCTGTTTTTT; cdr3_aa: CASSLGLAGAKNTGELFF
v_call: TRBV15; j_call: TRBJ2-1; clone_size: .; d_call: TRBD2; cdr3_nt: TGTGCCACCAGCAGGGACACATGGGCGGGAGCGTACAATGAGCAGTTCTTC; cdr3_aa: CATSRDTWAGAYNEQFF
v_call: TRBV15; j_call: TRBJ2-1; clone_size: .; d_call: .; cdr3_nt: TGTGCCACCAGCAGAGACCCCGACGGCGATGAGCAGTTCTTC; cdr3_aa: CATSRDPDGDEQFF
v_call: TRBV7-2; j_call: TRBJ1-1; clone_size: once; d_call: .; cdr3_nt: TGTGCCAGCAGCTTCCCAGAAGCGACTGAAGCTTTCTTT; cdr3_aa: CASSFPEATEAFF
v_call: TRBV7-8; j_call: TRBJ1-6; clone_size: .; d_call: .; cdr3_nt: TGTGCCAGCAGCCACACAGGGAACAATAATTCACCCCTCCACTTT; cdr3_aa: CASSHTGNNNSPLHF
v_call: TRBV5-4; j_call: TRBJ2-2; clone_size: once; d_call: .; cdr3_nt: TGTGCCAGCAGCTTGCTAACAGCCAACACCGGGGAGCTGTTTTTT; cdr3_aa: CASSLLTANTGELFF
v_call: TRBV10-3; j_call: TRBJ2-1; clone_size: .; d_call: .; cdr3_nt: TGTGCCATCAGTGAGGATAACAGGTGGTTTCGTAATGAGCAGTTCTTC; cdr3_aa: CAISEDNRWFRNEQFF
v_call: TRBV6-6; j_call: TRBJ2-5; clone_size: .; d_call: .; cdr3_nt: TGTGCCAGCAGTTACTATATCCAAGAGACCCAGTACTTC; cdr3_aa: CASSYYIQETQYF
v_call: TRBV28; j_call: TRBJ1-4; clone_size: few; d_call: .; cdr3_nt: TGTGCCAGCTTCGGGGCACCTAGGGAAAAACTGTTTTTT; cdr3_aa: CASFGAPREKLFF
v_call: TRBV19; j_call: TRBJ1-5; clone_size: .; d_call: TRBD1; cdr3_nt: TGTGCCAGTAGGACCTCGACAGGGGCGGGGTACAATCAGCCCCAGCATTTT; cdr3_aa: CASRTSTGAGYNQPQHF
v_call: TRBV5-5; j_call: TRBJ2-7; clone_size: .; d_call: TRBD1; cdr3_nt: TGTGCCAGCAGCGCGTCCGGGACAGACTCCTACGAGCAGTACTTC; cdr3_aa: CASSASGTDSYEQYF